This T cell receptor beta chain was recovered during a study of siplizumab effects on memory and regulatory T cells. This clone was seen a handful of times. Different DNA sequences within this sample yield the same CDR3. Measured with immunoSEQ multiplex PCR; TCRdb has only the in-frame clones, and not every one. The repertoire has around 6,700 clones, approximately 60% of them found once; the top ten carry 15%. V gave up 0 bases and J gave up 0 bases, with 5 bases separating them. This CDR3 spans 15 amino acids. CDR1 MNHEY and CDR2 SVGAGI come from the germline V gene. Sequenced: effector memory CD8+ T cells sorted from blood. Subset noted: unstimulated CD8+ effector memory T cells. This sequence joins TRBV6-5 and TRBJ1-4; D unclear. The sequence was obtained from a human donor in good health. As DNA, the CDR3 is TGTGCCAGCAGTTACTCGCACGCAACTAATGAAAAACTGTTTTTT. This codes for CASSYSHATNEKLFF.